This T cell receptor beta chain was obtained from a study of identical twins. TCRdb redid the calling of the 5' RACE reads with MiXCR, one entry per CDR3 protein. The sample yields more than 1.5 million distinct CDR3 sequences, around 29% seen once. Of note for this clonotype: Being one base from a much bigger clone, this may be a read error.

The CDR3 length is 12 residues. The ends were cut back, 6 bases at V and 11 bases at J, with 19 bases in the middle. CDR1 is SQVTM and CDR2 is ANQGSEA in the germline V gene. The rearrangement links TRBV29-1 to TRBJ2-5, with D possibly being TRBD2 (6 bases). Sequenced sample: cord blood. This TCR came from a newborn girl in good health. CDR3 in amino acids: CSVVASDNEQYF. The CDR3 DNA is TGCAGCGTGGTAGCTAGCGACAATGAGCAGTACTTC.